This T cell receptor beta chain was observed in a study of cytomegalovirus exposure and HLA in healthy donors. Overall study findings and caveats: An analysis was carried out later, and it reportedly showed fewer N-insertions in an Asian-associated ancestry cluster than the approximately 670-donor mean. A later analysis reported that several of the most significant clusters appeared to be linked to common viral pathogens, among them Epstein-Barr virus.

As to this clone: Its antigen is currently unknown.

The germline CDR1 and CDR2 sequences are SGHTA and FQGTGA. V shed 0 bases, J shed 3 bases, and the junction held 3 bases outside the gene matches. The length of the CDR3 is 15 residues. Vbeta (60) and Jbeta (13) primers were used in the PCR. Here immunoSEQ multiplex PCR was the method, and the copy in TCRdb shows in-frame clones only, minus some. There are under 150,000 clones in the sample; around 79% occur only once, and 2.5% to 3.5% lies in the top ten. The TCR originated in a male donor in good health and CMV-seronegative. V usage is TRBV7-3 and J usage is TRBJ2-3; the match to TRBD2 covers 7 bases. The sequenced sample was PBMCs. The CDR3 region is CASSLTSGETDTQYF. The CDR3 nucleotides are TGTGCCAGCAGCTTAACCAGCGGGGAAACAGATACGCAGTATTTT.